Presented here are 11 T cell receptor beta chains from one specimen sequenced in a study of blood T cell repertoires in COVID-19. Assay used: immunoSEQ multiplex PCR; TCRdb lists only in-frame clones, some missing. This table has about 130,000 clones, around 81% appearing once. The specimen sequenced was peripheral blood. The source is a man between 25 and 39 years old with COVID-19, enrolled during active disease.

V and J are TRBV28 and TRBJ1-5; TRBD1 might be the D (5 bases). The CDR3 extends over 13 amino acids. Germline V CDR1 and CDR2: MDHEN, SYDVKM. Deletions cut 8 bases from V and 5 bases from J, with 13 bases between. CDR3 nucleotides: TGTGCCAGCTATCAGGGTTTTGATCAGCCCCAGCATTTT. It encodes CASYQGFDQPQHF.

This clone was counted a single time. The chain couples TRBV6-5 to TRBJ2-5, with 11 bases aligning to TRBD1. The CDR3 has 15 residues. From germline, CDR1 is MNHEY and CDR2 SVGAGI. With V trimmed by 6 bases and J by 5 bases, 8 bases remained unmatched. CDR3 DNA sequence: TGTGCCAGCAGCCCCGGACAGGGGGCATGGGAGACCCAGTACTTC. Residues: CASSPGQGAWETQYF.

The V and J genes are TRBV6-5 and TRBJ2-7; no reliable D call. With 7 bases removed from V and 2 bases from J, the gap between germline ends came to 12 bases. The length of the CDR3 is 13 residues. Germline CDR1 is MNHEY and CDR2 is SVGAGI. Written as DNA, the CDR3 is TGTGCCAGCAATATGAACCGAGCCTACGAGCAGTACTTC. This gives the protein CASNMNRAYEQYF.

This chain connects TRBV11-3 to TRBJ2-7; D remains ambiguous. Germline V CDR1 and CDR2: SGHNT, YENEEA. This CDR3 has 16 amino acids. Trimming pared 1 base from V and 5 bases from J, leaving 18 bases between. CDR3 sequence reads: CASSLAGSLVVNEQYF. The CDR3 DNA follows: TGTGCCAGCAGCTTAGCAGGCAGCCTGGTAGTGAACGAGCAGTACTTC.

This clone is a singleton in its sample. The chain links TRBV27 to TRBJ1-2; TRBD1 might be the D (5 bases). The CDR3 covers 13 residues. Trimming stripped 2 bases from V and 3 bases from J, with 7 bases between. Germline V gene data show CDR1 as MNHEY and CDR2 as SMNVEV (reference sequence). Here the CDR3 DNA reads TGTGCCAGCAGTTTACGGGGGGACTATGGCTACACCTTC. Translation gives CASSLRGDYGYTF.

This clone has just one count. The junction departs from the called germline gene at one end, perhaps through a read error. This rearrangement joins TRBV6-5 to TRBJ2-7; 7 bases are a match to TRBD2. Germline V CDR1 and CDR2: MNHEY, SVGAGI. This CDR3 has 15 residues. The CDR3 loop reads CASSYVVGGSSEQYF. The CDR3 region has the DNA TGTGCCAGCAGTTATGTGGTGGGAGGGTCCTCCGAGCAGTACTTC.

The rearrangement uses TRBV2 and TRBJ2-5; no firm D call. Germline V gene data show CDR1 as SNHLY and CDR2 as FYNNEI. Trimming took 4 bases from V and 9 from J, leaving 21 bases between them. This CDR3 spans 15 amino acids. CDR3 nucleotides: TGTGCCAGCAGTGTAGGTTTTAGAGGAGAGTCGGCCCAGTACTTC. Translating it yields CASSVGFRGESAQYF.

CDR3 sequence (DNA): TGTGCCAGCAGCTTGAGTTCGTTGAGCGAGGGTGGCTATGGCTACACCTTC. Its translation is CASSLSSLSEGGYGYTF. The V and J genes are TRBV5-4 and TRBJ1-2; D gene uncertain. Germline V gene lookup returns CDR1 SGHNT and CDR2 YYREEE (reference sequence). V shed 1 base and J shed 4 bases, with 20 bases lying between them. The CDR3 is made up of 17 amino acids.

In nucleotides, the CDR3 is TGTGCCAGCAGTTCGCCGCGGGGGGCGTCATACAATGAGCAGTTCTTC. Its protein is CASSSPRGASYNEQFF. The chain combines TRBV28 with TRBJ2-1; the match to TRBD2 covers 8 bases. The V gene end was trimmed by 4 bases and the J gene end by 4 bases; junction bases not matched to a gene: 9. This CDR3 is built from 16 residues. Looked up from germline, CDR1 is MDHEN and CDR2 is SYDVKM.

The J gene is TRBJ1-5, the V gene TRBV6-5; D is unclear. This CDR3 region has 15 residues. Between the trimmed V and J ends, which lost 4 bases and 0 bases, there was a span of 10 bases. Per the germline V gene, CDR1 is MNHEY and CDR2 is SVGAGI. The CDR3 sequence: CASSFGRYSNQPQHF. DNA of the CDR3: TGTGCCAGCAGTTTCGGCAGGTATAGCAATCAGCCCCAGCATTTT.

The chain combines TRBV7-2 with TRBJ1-1, with D unclear. CDR3 size: 14 residues. Trimming took off 0 bases at V and 1 base at J, with 6 bases between the two ends. Germline V gene lookup returns CDR1 SGHTA and CDR2 FQGNSA. The CDR3 sequence is CASSLARGNTEAFF. In nucleotides, the CDR3 is TGTGCCAGCAGCTTAGCGCGGGGGAACACTGAAGCTTTCTTT.